Listed here are 9 T cell receptor beta chains from one sample, sequenced in a study of blood T cell repertoires in COVID-19. Generated by immunoSEQ multiplex PCR, the TCRdb table keeps only in-frame clones and is missing some. The sample includes 180,000 or so clones, 85% to 90% of them seen just once. The specimen sequenced was peripheral blood. Receptors originate from a woman aged 55 to 70 with acute or convalescent COVID-19.

V is TRBV3-1 (or the pseudogene TRBV3-2) and J is TRBJ1-1; D gene uncertain. V lost 6 bases, J lost 0 bases, and 17 bases lay in between. The germline V gene encodes CDR1 LGHDT and CDR2 YNNKEL (reference sequence). There are 16 residues in the CDR3. Written as DNA, the CDR3 is TGTGCCAGCAGTTCCCCGGCGGGAGGGATGAACACTGAAGCTTTCTTT. Translation: CASSSPAGGMNTEAFF.

The chain couples TRBV10-3 to TRBJ2-1; TRBD2 matches 9 bases. CDR3 length: 16 residues. Trimming removed 4 bases from V and 7 bases from J; junction bases left unmatched: 11. Germline V lookup: CDR1 ENHRY, CDR2 SYGVKD. The CDR3 nucleotides read TGTGCCATCAGTGTTCCCTCAGCGGGAGGTGCGAATGAGCAGTTCTTC. Residues: CAISVPSAGGANEQFF.

In its sample, this clone is medium-sized. This chain links TRBV2 with TRBJ1-4; D gene unclear. The CDR3 is made up of 14 amino acids. The germline V gene has CDR1 SNHLY and CDR2 FYNNEI. Trimming stripped 3 bases from V and 8 bases from J, with 13 bases between. The CDR3 here is CASSDTTPGEKLFF. CDR3 in DNA: TGTGCCAGCAGTGATACGACACCTGGGGAAAAACTGTTTTTT.

The rearrangement uses TRBV2 and TRBJ1-2, with D possibly being TRBD1 (6 bases). CDR3 length: 13 amino acids. The germline CDR1 and CDR2 sequences are SNHLY and FYNNEI. V lost 10 bases and J 2 bases, leaving 14 bases between the germline ends. The CDR3, as DNA: TGTGCCACCACACAGGGAGGGAACTATGGCTACACCTTC. Protein product: CATTQGGNYGYTF. The full variable domain, in which reference TRBV2 and TRBJ1-2 provide the parts outside the CDR3, is EPEVTQTPSHQVTQMGQEVILRCVPISNHLYFYWYRQILGQKVEFLVSFYNNEISEKSEIFDDQFSVERPDGSNFTLKIRSTKLEDSAMYFCATTQGGNYGYTFGSGTRLTVV.

Of note for this clone: Other DNA variants within this sample encode the same CDR3. V usage is TRBV5-1 and J usage is TRBJ2-1; 7 nucleotides agree with TRBD2. In germline, CDR1 is SGHRS, CDR2 YFSETQ. The junction had 2 bases not matched to a gene; V was cut back by 0 bases and J by 5 bases. The length of the CDR3 is 14 residues. DNA for the CDR3: TGCGCCAGCAGCTTGGCAGGACTAGACAATGAGCAGTTCTTC. Residues: CASSLAGLDNEQFF.

The J gene is TRBJ1-2, the V gene TRBV12-3 or TRBV12-4; perhaps TRBD1 as D (6 bases). This CDR3 contains 13 residues. The ends were cut back, 5 bases at V and 2 bases at J, with 9 bases in the middle. Here the CDR3 DNA reads TGTGCCAGCAGTCTACAGGGAAACTATGGCTACACCTTC. Its translation: CASSLQGNYGYTF.

V is TRBV12-3 or TRBV12-4 and J is TRBJ1-1; D call uncertain. Trimming left V 6 bases short and J 10 bases short, with 12 bases between. The CDR3 has 11 residues. CDR3 DNA sequence: TGTGCCAGCAGCGACCTGGGCGCAGCTTTCTTT. Residues: CASSDLGAAFF.

The chain carries TRBV5-1 and TRBJ1-2, with 7 positions matching TRBD1. This CDR3 region has 15 residues. Germline CDR1 SGHRS, CDR2 YFSETQ. The V segment lost 4 bases and the J segment 6 bases; nucleotides outside the gene matches: 12. CDR3 in amino acids: CASSTSITGADGYTF. CDR3 coding DNA: TGCGCCAGCAGCACCAGCATTACAGGGGCGGATGGCTACACCTTC.

V is TRBV9 and J is TRBJ2-1; D is possibly TRBD2 (6 bases). The CDR3 is made up of 14 amino acids. CDR1 SGDLS and CDR2 YYNGEE come from the germline V gene. The V end was cut by 0 bases, the J end by 8 bases, with 12 bases between. DNA for the CDR3: TGTGCCAGCAGCGTAGGCCTAGCGATCCATGAGCAGTTCTTC. This sequence encodes CASSVGLAIHEQFF.